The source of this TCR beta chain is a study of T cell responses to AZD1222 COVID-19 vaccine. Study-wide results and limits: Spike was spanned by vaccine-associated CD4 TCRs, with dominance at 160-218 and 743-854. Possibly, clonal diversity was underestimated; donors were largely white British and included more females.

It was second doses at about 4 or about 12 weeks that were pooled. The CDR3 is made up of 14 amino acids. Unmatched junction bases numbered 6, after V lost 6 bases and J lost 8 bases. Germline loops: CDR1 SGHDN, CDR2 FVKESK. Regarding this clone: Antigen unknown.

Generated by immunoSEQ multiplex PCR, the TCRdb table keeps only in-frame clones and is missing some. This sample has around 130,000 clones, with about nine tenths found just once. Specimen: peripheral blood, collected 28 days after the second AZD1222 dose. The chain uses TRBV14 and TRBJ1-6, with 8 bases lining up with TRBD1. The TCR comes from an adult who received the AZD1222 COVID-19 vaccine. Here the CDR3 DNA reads TGTGCCAGCAGGGACAGGGAAAGGCATTCACCCCTCCACTTT. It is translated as CASRDRERHSPLHF.